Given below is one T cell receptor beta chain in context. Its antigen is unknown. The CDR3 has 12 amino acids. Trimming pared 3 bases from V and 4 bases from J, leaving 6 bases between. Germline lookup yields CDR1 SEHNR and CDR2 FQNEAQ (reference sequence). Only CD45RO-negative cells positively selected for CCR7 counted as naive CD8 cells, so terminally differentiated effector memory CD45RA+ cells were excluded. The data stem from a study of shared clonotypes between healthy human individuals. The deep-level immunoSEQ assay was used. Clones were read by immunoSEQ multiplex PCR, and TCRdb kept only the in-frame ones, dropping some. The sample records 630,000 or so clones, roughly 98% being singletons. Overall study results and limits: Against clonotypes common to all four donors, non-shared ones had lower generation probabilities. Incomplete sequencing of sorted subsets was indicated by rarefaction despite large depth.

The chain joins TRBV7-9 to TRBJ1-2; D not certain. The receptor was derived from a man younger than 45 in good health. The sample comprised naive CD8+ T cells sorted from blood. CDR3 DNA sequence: TGTGCCAGCAGCTTGTTTCTCTATGGCTACACCTTC. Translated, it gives CASSLFLYGYTF. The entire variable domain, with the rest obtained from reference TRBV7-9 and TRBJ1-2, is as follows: DTGVSQNPRHKITKRGQNVTFRCDPISEHNRLYWYRQTLGQGPEFLTYFQNEAQLEKSRLLSDRFSAERPKGSFSTLEIQRTEQGDSAMYLCASSLFLYGYTFGSGTRLTVV.